This TCR beta chain was captured in a study of cytotoxic CD8 clonotypes in ibrutinib-treated CLL (dated by TCRdb to the early 2020s). Background for the entire study: The cohort was composed of ten to eleven relapsed/refractory and roughly 16 treatment-naive patients; IGHV unmutated status was identified in some 17 patients. Responses were partial in around 24 patients and complete in 2; after median around 66 months follow-up, about 14 stayed in remission and about 12 progressed. All remission and progressive disease samples were collected while patients were still receiving ibrutinib. Samples averaged approximately 240,000 productive templates and more than 85,000 productive rearrangements. Cryopreserved peripheral blood mononuclear cells were obtained prior to treatment, at the time of response, and at either disease progression or sustained remission. Samples at response were collected after a median of approximately twelve months of treatment, with a range of about 6 to 40 months. Longitudinal samples were obtainable from about 30% of the roughly 90 participants in the trial.

This clone is classified as medium-sized (0.01 to 0.1%). What this receptor recognizes is not known. Base qualities are not at hand, and no much larger clone is one base apart. The same CDR3 can be traced to other DNA sequences in this sample. Each clonotype received, on average, 10x coverage in deep resolution sequencing performed on a MiSeq, where the target depth lay between 1 in 1 million and 1 in 200,000 T cells. The immunoSEQ hsTCRB Kit was used to generate the TCR beta libraries. For the original study's pipeline: The data were analyzed with ImmunoSEQ Analyzer and ImmunoSEQ Data Assistant, and V, D and J gene assignments followed IMGT definitions. Clonality, which ranges from 0 to 1, was calculated by subtracting the normalized Shannon entropy of productive rearrangement frequencies from one. Only overrepresented clonotypes making up at least 0.05% of each patient's repertoire were included in the public clonotype analysis. Repertoires from roughly 13 age-matched healthy donors in immuneACCESS were used as clonality controls. The table comes from immuneACCESS by way of TCRdb, which keeps in-frame sequences with V and J called. Part of the clones is missing from these tables; in studies checked, under half for an unresolved V gene and the rest for unknown reasons. V and J calls and clone size are copied from that table; D and trimming were computed from the DNA. For this sample there are 70,000 to 85,000 clones; around 84% appear just once. Around 7.7% of the sample is held by the ten biggest clonotypes.

The time point label corresponds to: progressive disease on ibrutinib. For TCR beta library preparation, around 2.2 micrograms of genomic DNA was extracted from cryopreserved PBMCs. Longitudinal blood samples from CLL patients on ibrutinib monotherapy were analyzed using high-throughput TCR beta sequencing. The patients took part in an open-label, single-center phase 2 trial of ibrutinib monotherapy. CDR3 length: 17 amino acids, cysteine to phenylalanine. The DNA shown is the 51-base CDR3, in frame from base 1. CDR1 and CDR2 are read off the germline V gene as MRHNA and SNTAGT. V loses 0 bases, J loses 2 bases, and the germline ends lie 16 bases apart. Overall study outcomes, separate from this receptor: Public clonotypes were found to be uncommon and were observed to contract or remain stable during treatment; the increase in clonality was shown to reflect expansion of private clonotypes at ibrutinib response. Baseline clonality was found to be higher than that of age-matched healthy donors and was strongly correlated with circulating CD8+ T-cell counts. Sampling times were not matched between patients in sustained remission and patients whose disease was progressing, and lymph node repertoires were not examined. An increase in clonality was observed at ibrutinib response, with clonality remaining stable during sustained remission and falling back toward baseline at progression.

This TCR was recovered from a human donor with chronic lymphocytic leukemia. The chain uses TRBV6-4 and TRBJ1-2; the D gene is perhaps TRBD1, on 5 matching bases. Sequenced here: PBMCs, sampled at disease progression, from a patient treated with ibrutinib. The DNA is TGTGCCAGCAGTGACTCGATAGGGGCAGGCCCAAACTATGGCTACACCTTC. Its coded protein is CASSDSIGAGPNYGYTF.